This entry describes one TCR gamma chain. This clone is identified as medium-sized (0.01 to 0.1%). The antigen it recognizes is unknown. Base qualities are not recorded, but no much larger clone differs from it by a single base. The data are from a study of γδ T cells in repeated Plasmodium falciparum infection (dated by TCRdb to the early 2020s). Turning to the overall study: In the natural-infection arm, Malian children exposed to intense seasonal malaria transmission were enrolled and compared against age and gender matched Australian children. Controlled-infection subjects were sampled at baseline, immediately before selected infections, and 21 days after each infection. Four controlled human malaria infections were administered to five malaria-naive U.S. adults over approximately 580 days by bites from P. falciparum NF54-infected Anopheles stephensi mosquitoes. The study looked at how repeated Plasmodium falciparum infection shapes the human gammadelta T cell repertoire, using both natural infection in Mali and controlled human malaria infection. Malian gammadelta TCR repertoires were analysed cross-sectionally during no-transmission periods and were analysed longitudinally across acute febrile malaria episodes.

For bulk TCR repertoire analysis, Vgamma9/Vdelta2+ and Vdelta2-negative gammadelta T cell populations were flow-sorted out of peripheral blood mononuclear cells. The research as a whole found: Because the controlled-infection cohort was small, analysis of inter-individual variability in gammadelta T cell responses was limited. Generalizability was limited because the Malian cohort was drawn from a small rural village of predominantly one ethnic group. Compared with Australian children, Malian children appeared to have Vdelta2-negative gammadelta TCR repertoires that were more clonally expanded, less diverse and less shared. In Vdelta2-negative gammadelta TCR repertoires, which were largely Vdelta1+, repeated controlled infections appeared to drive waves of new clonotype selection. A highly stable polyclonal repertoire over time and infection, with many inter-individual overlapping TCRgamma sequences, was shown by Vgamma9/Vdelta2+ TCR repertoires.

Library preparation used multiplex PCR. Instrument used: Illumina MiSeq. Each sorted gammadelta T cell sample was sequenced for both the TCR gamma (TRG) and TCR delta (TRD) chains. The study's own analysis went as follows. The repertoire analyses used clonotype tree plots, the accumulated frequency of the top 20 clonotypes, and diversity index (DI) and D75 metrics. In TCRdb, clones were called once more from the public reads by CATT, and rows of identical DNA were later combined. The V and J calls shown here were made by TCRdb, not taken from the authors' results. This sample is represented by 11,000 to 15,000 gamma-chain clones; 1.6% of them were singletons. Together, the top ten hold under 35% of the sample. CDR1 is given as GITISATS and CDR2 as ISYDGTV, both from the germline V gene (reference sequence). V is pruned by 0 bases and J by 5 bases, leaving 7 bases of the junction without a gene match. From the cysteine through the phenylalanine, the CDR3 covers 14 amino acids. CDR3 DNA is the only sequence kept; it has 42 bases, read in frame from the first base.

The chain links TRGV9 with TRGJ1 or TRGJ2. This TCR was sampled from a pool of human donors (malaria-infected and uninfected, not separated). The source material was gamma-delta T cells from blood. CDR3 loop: CALWEVQKHYKKLF. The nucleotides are TGTGCCTTGTGGGAGGTGCAAAAGCATTATAAGAAACTCTTT.